Here is one TCR beta chain with its context. Per the original data handling: How many nucleated cells were present was estimated from reference gene primer amplification. Data came from immunoSEQ multiplex PCR; TCRdb stores just in-frame clones and leaves some out. That table supplies the V and J calls and clone size; D and trimming were determined from the DNA. Counted here are some 150,000 clones, about four fifths occurring once; the ten biggest clones make up roughly 3%. The germline CDR1 and CDR2 sequences are MDHEN and SYDVKM. V was clipped by 2 bases and J by 6 bases; unmatched bases: 4. The CDR3 contains 16 residues. The data were obtained in a study of blood T cell repertoires in COVID-19.

What was sequenced was peripheral blood. The chain uses TRBV28 and TRBJ2-2; 12 bases map to TRBD2. This receptor was obtained from a woman over 75 with acute or convalescent COVID-19. This CDR3 reads CASSLMGLAGPGELFF. CDR3 nucleotide sequence: TGTGCCAGCAGTTTAATGGGACTAGCGGGCCCCGGGGAGCTGTTTTTT.